Below, 9 T cell receptor beta chains from the same sample are listed, as sequenced in a study of CD8+CD57+ T cells in acquired aplastic anemia. The patients chosen for sequencing had shown expansion of CD8+CD57+ cells (detected by flow cytometry). TCR beta VDJ and CDR3 profiling used genomic DNA as template. TCRdb used MiXCR to reprocess the reads, holding one entry per CDR3 protein. The data contain about 98,000 distinct CDR3 sequences, roughly two thirds of them singletons. The sequenced sample was sorted CD4+, CD8+, or CD8+CD57+ T cells (not recorded which) from PBMCs. The receptors were sampled from a human donor with aplastic anemia.

This chain joins TRBV7-2 and TRBJ1-3; D gene uncertain. CDR1 is SGHTA and CDR2 is FQGNSA in the germline V gene. Trimming pared 5 bases from V and 5 bases from J, leaving 4 bases between. This CDR3 spans 11 amino acids. For the CDR3, the DNA is TGTGCCAGCAGCCCGCGAAACACCATATATTTT. Amino acid sequence: CASSPRNTIYF.

In this sample, this clonotype turned up once. One end of the junction does not line up with germline, which may come from a read error. The CDR3 here is CAIMTSHTYVQYF. The DNA for the CDR3 is TGTGCCATCATGACTTCCCACACTTACGTGCAGTACTTC. This chain joins TRBV10-3 and TRBJ2-7, with D hard to call. There are 13 residues in the CDR3. CDR1 and CDR2 from the germline V gene are ENHRY and SYGVKD.

The chain uses TRBV9 and TRBJ2-7, with 8 nucleotides matching TRBD2. The germline CDR1 and CDR2 sequences are SGDLS and YYNGEE. After removal of 0 bases from V and 2 bases from J, the junction contained 4 bases not matched to a gene. CDR3 length: 15 residues. The CDR3 bases are TGTGCCAGCAGCGTAGTGGGTAGCGGGGCCTACGAGCAGTACTTC. Translating it yields CASSVVGSGAYEQYF.

This clonotype appeared many times. The V gene is TRBV12-3 or TRBV12-4, the J gene TRBJ1-4; D is unclear. The CDR3 contains 14 residues. The V and J ends lost 4 bases and 2 bases respectively, with 8 bases between them. Written as DNA, the CDR3 is TGTGCCAGCAGTTCCCTCGGCACTAATGAAAAACTGTTTTTT. Protein sequence: CASSSLGTNEKLFF.

The chain carries TRBV20-1 and TRBJ2-6; 8 positions match TRBD1. Germline loops: CDR1 DFQATT, CDR2 SNEGSKA (reference sequence). V gave up 5 bases and J gave up 5 bases; unmatched junction bases: 5. The CDR3 contains 14 residues. The CDR3 protein is CSAPGGDRANVLTF. The CDR3 nucleotides are TGCAGTGCTCCAGGGGGCGATAGGGCCAACGTCCTGACTTTC.

The chain joins TRBV6-2 or TRBV6-3 to TRBJ2-2, with D possibly TRBD1 on 5 matching bases. The CDR3 covers 13 residues. Trimming left V 7 bases short and J 3 bases short, with 9 bases between. Germline-derived CDR1 and CDR2 are MNHEY and SVGEGT. CDR3 amino acids: CASTEQDTGELFF. The CDR3 DNA reads TGTGCCAGCACCGAACAGGACACCGGGGAGCTGTTTTTT.

V usage is TRBV14 and J usage is TRBJ2-7; D uncertain. Germline V gene lookup returns CDR1 SGHDN and CDR2 FVKESK. Trimming left V 3 bases short and J 6 bases short, with 12 bases between. This CDR3 has 13 amino acids. CDR3 nucleotides: TGTGCCAGCAGCCAGACCACAATCCCCGAGCAGTACTTC. This sequence encodes CASSQTTIPEQYF. The variable domain in full, completed from reference TRBV14 and TRBJ2-7, reads EAGVTQFPSHSVIEKGQTVTLRCDPISGHDNLYWYRRVMGKEIKFLLHFVKESKQDESGMPNNRFLAERTGGTYSTLKVQPAELEDSGVYFCASSQTTIPEQYFGPGTRLTVT.

Only a few counts were recorded for this clonotype. This chain joins TRBV14 and TRBJ2-3; D call uncertain. The CDR3 has 12 amino acids. Germline V lookup: CDR1 SGHDN, CDR2 FVKESK. V dropped 5 bases and J dropped 2 bases, with 5 bases sitting between them. CDR3: CASSKYTDTQYF. The CDR3 nucleotides read TGTGCCAGCAGCAAATACACAGATACGCAGTATTTT.

V gene TRBV12-3 or TRBV12-4 combines with J gene TRBJ1-5; D uncertain. The V and J ends lost 3 bases and 9 bases respectively, with 9 bases between them. The CDR3 spans 12 residues. CDR3 region: CASSFGRVPQHF. The DNA for the CDR3 is TGTGCCAGCAGTTTTGGTCGCGTGCCCCAGCATTTT.